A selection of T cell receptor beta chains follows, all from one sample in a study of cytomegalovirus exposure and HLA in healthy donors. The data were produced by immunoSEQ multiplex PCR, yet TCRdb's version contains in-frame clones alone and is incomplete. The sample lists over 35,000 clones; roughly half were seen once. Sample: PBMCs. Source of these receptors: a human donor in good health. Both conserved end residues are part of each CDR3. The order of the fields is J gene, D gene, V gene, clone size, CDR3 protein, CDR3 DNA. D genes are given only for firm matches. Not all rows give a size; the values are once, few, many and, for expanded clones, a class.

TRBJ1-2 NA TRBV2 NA CASSDGEGAFGYTF TGTGCCAGCAGTGATGGTGAAGGGGCCTTTGGCTACACCTTC
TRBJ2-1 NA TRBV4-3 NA CASSQASVGEQFF TGCGCCAGCAGCCAAGCTAGCGTCGGTGAGCAGTTCTTC
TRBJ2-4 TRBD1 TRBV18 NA CASSPLGMGQGVDIQYF TGTGCCAGCTCACCCCTGGGCATGGGACAGGGGGTGGACATTCAGTACTTC
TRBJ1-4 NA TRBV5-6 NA CASSLDRWEEKLFF TGTGCCAGCAGCTTGGACAGGTGGGAAGAAAAACTGTTTTTT
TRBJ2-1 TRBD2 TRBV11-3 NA CASSSELAGDNEQFF TGTGCCAGCAGCTCAGAACTAGCGGGGGACAATGAGCAGTTCTTC
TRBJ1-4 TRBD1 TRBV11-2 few CASSLGDRDSEKLFF TGTGCCAGCAGCTTAGGCGACAGGGATTCTGAAAAACTGTTTTTT
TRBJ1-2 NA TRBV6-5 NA CASSLTGLNYGYTF TGTGCCAGCAGTTTGACAGGCCTAAACTATGGCTACACCTTC
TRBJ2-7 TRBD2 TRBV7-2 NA CASSVTTSGYYEQYF TGTGCCAGCAGCGTCACGACTAGCGGGTACTACGAGCAGTACTTC
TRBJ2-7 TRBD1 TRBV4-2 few CASSQDQDRVYEQYF TGTGCCAGCAGCCAAGATCAGGACAGGGTTTACGAGCAGTACTTC
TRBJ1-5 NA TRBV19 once CASSSRLNSNQPQHF TGTGCCAGTAGTAGTAGACTGAACAGCAATCAGCCCCAGCATTTT
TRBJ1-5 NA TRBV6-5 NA CASALGYSEPQHF TGTGCCAGCGCACTCGGGTATTCTGAGCCCCAGCATTTT
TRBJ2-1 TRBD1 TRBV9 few CASTTTGDYYNEQFF TGTGCCAGCACCACGACAGGGGATTACTACAATGAGCAGTTCTTC
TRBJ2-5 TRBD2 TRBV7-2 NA CASRSGTSGLETQYF TGTGCCAGCAGATCCGGGACTAGCGGGTTAGAGACCCAGTACTTC
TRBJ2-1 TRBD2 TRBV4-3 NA CASSRTSRGNEQFF TGCGCCAGCAGCCGGACTAGTCGGGGGAATGAGCAGTTCTTC
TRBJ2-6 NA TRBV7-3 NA CASSSTRDTRDPGANVLTF TGTGCCAGCAGCTCCACCCGGGACACCAGAGACCCTGGGGCCAACGTCCTGACTTTC
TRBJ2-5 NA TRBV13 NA CASSLRSTSQRRETQYF TGTGCCAGCAGCCTAAGGTCCACGTCTCAGCGCCGGGAGACCCAGTACTTC
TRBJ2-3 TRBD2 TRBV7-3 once CASSLGGTSGGTDTQYF TGTGCCAGCAGCTTAGGGGGGACTAGCGGGGGCACAGATACGCAGTATTTT
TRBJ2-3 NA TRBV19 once CASHALRDSHTDTQYF TGTGCCAGTCACGCCCTCCGGGACTCCCACACAGATACGCAGTATTTT
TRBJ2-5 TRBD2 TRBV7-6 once CASSPIAGVKFGSETQYF TGTGCCAGCAGCCCTATAGCGGGAGTAAAGTTTGGATCTGAGACCCAGTACTTC
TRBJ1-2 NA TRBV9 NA CASSVDAGFDYGYTF TGTGCCAGCAGCGTAGATGCGGGATTCGACTATGGCTACACCTTC
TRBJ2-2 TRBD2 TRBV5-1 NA CASSVGFGLAGSGELFF TGCGCCAGCAGTGTAGGTTTCGGACTAGCGGGATCCGGGGAGCTGTTTTTT
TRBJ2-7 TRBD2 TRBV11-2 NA CASSPLKREASYEQYF TGTGCCAGCAGCCCCTTGAAGCGGGAGGCCTCCTACGAGCAGTACTTC
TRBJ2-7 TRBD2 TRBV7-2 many CASSGGTSGSYEQYF TGTGCCAGCAGCGGAGGGACTAGCGGCTCCTACGAGCAGTACTTC
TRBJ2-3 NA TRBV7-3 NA CASSLEGDGDTQYF TGTGCCAGCAGCTTAGAAGGGGATGGGGATACGCAGTATTTT
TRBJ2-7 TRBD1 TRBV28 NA CASSFVGQGGHGQYF TGTGCCAGCAGTTTCGTGGGACAGGGAGGTCACGGGCAGTACTTC
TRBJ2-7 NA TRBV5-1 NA CASSLEGPSSYEQYF TGCGCCAGCAGCTTGGAAGGTCCTAGCTCCTACGAGCAGTACTTC
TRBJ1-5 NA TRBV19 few CASSIRDTVGQPQHF TGTGCCAGTAGTATCAGGGACACGGTCGGTCAGCCCCAGCATTTT
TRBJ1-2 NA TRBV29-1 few CSVEGGGGGNYGYTF TGCAGCGTTGAAGGGGGTGGGGGGGGTAACTATGGCTACACCTTC
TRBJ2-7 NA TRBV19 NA CASSPGTISGYEQYF TGTGCCAGTAGTCCAGGGACAATAAGCGGCTACGAGCAGTACTTC
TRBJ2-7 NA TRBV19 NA CASSIDSRKAYEQYF TGTGCCAGTAGTATAGACTCCAGAAAAGCCTACGAGCAGTACTTC
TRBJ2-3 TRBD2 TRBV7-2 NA CASSPPIAGAGTDTQYF TGTGCCAGCAGCCCCCCTATAGCGGGGGCAGGGACAGATACGCAGTATTTT
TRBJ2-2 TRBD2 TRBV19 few CASSQLAGVKGNTGELFF TGTGCCAGTAGTCAGCTAGCGGGAGTGAAAGGTAACACCGGGGAGCTGTTTTTT
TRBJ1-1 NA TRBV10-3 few CAISESGGGAEAFF TGTGCCATCAGTGAGTCGGGAGGAGGAGCGGAAGCTTTCTTT
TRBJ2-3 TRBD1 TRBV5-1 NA CASTMTGGVSDTQYF TGCGCCAGCACTATGACAGGGGGCGTTTCAGATACGCAGTATTTT
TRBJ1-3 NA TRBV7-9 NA CASSFDSSPNTIYF TGTGCCAGCAGCTTCGACAGCTCACCGAACACCATATATTTT
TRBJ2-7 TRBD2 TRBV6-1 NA CASSPLAGGNYEQYF TGTGCCAGCAGCCCCCTTGCGGGGGGTAACTACGAGCAGTACTTC
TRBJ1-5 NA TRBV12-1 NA CASSLTGAEQYSNQPQHF TGTGCCAGCAGCTTGACAGGGGCCGAACAATATAGCAATCAGCCCCAGCATTTT
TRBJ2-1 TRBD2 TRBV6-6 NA CASSFKRGPNNEQFF TGTGCCAGCAGTTTCAAGCGGGGGCCTAACAATGAGCAGTTCTTC
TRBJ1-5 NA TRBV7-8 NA CASSLGQNQPQHF TGTGCCAGCAGCTTGGGGCAGAATCAGCCCCAGCATTTT
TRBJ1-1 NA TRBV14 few CASSLQGNTEAFF TGTGCCAGCAGCCTGCAGGGTAACACTGAAGCTTTCTTT
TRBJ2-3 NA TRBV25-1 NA CASSGSPRGAVRTDTQYF TGTGCCAGCAGTGGCTCCCCTCGTGGGGCCGTGAGGACAGATACGCAGTATTTT
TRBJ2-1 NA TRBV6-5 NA CASRSGHRAYNEQFF TGTGCCAGCAGGTCGGGACACAGGGCCTACAATGAGCAGTTCTTC
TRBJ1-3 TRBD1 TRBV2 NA CASSGERTGAGNTIYF TGTGCCAGCAGTGGGGAAAGGACAGGGGCAGGAAACACCATATATTTT
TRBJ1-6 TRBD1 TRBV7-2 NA CASSRDSLSYNSPLHF TGTGCCAGCAGCCGGGACAGCCTCTCCTATAATTCACCCCTCCACTTT
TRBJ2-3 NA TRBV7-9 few CASSWNAAADTQYF TGTGCCAGCAGCTGGAACGCGGCGGCAGATACGCAGTATTTT
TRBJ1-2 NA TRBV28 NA CASSHSGLNYGYTF TGTGCCAGCAGCCACAGCGGATTAAACTATGGCTACACCTTC
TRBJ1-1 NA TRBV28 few CASSKGGKNTEAFF TGTGCCAGCAGCAAGGGGGGGAAGAACACTGAAGCTTTCTTT
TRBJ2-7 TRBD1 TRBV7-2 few CASSLSLSDRVKFYEQYF TGTGCCAGCAGCTTAAGTCTCTCCGACAGGGTAAAATTCTACGAGCAGTACTTC
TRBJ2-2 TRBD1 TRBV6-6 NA CASSLLSGQGGLFF TGTGCCAGCAGTCTACTTTCCGGACAGGGGGGGCTGTTTTTT
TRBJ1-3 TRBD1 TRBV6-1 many CATTGTAGNTIYF TGTGCCACAACGGGGACAGCTGGAAACACCATATATTTT